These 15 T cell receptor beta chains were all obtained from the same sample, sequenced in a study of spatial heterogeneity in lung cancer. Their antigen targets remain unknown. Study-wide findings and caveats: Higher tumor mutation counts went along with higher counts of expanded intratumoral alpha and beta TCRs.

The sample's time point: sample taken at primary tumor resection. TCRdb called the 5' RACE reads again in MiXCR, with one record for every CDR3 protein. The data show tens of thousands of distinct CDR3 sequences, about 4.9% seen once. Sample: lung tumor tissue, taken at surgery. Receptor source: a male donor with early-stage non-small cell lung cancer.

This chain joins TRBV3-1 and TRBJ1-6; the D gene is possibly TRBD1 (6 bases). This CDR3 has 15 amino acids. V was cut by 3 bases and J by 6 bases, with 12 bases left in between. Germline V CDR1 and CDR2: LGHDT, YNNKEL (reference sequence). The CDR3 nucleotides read TGTGCCAGCAGCCATTGGACAGAAGTTAATTCACCCCTCCACTTT. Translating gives CASSHWTEVNSPLHF. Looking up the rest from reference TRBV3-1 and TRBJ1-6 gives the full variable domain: DTAVSQTPKYLVTQMGNDKSIKCEQNLGHDTMYWYKQDSKKFLKIMFSYNNKELIINETVPNRFSPKSPDKAHLNLHINSLELGDSAVYFCASSHWTEVNSPLHFGNGTRLTVT.

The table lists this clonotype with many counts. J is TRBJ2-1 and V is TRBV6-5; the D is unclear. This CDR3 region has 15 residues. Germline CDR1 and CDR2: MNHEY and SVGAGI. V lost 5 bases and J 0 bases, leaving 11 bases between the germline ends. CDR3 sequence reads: CASSRQSFSYNEQFF. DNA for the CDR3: TGTGCCAGCAGTCGCCAGAGCTTCTCCTACAATGAGCAGTTCTTC.

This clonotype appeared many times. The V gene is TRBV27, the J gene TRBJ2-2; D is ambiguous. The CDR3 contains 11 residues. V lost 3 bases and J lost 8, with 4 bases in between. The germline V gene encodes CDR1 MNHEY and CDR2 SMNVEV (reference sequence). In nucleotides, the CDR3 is TGTGCCAGCAGTTTTGGAGGGGAGCTGTTTTTT. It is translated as CASSFGGELFF.

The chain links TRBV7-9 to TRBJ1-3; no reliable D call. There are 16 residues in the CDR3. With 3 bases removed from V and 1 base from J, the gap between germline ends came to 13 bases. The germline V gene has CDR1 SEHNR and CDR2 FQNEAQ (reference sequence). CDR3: CASSFNMPGSGNTIYF. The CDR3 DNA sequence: TGTGCCAGCAGCTTTAACATGCCCGGATCTGGAAACACCATATATTTT. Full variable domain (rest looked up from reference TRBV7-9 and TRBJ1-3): DTGVSQNPRHKITKRGQNVTFRCDPISEHNRLYWYRQTLGQGPEFLTYFQNEAQLEKSRLLSDRFSAERPKGSFSTLEIQRTEQGDSAMYLCASSFNMPGSGNTIYFGEGSWLTVV.

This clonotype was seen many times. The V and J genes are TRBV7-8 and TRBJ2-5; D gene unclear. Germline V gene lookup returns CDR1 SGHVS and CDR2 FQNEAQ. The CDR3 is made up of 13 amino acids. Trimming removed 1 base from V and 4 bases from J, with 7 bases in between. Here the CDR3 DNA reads TGTGCCAGCAGCTTAGGCCGGAGAGAGACCCAGTACTTC. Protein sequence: CASSLGRRETQYF.

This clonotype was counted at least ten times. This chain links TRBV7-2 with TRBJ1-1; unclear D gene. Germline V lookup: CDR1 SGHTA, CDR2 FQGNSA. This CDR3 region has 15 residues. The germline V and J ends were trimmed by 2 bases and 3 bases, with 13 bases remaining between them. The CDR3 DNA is TGTGCCAGCAGCTTAAAGTCCGGGGTTTACACTGAAGCTTTCTTT. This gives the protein CASSLKSGVYTEAFF.

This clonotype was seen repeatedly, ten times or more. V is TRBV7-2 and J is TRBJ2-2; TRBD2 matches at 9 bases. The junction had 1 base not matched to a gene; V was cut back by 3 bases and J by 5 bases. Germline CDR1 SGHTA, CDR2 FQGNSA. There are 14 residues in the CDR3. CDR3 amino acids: CASSLLAGTGELFF. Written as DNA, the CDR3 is TGTGCCAGCAGCTTGCTAGCGGGAACCGGGGAGCTGTTTTTT.

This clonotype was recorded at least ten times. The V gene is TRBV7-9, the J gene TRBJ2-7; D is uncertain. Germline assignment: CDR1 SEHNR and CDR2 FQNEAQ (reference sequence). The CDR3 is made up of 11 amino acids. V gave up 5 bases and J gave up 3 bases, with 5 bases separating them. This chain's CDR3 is CASSPYYEQYF. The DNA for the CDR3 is TGTGCCAGCAGCCCATACTACGAGCAGTACTTC.

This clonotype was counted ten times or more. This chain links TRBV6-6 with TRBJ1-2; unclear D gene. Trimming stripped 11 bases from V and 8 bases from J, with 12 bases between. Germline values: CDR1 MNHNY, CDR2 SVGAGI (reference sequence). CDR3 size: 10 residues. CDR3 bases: TGTGCCGTGGGAATTGTAGGCTACACCTTC. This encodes CAVGIVGYTF.

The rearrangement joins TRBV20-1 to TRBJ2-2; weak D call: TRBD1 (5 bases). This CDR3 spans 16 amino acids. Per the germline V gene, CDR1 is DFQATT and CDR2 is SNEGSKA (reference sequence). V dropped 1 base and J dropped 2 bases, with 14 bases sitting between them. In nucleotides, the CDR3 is TGCAGTGCTAGAGTCTCGGGCAGGACAAACACCGGGGAGCTGTTTTTT. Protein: CSARVSGRTNTGELFF.

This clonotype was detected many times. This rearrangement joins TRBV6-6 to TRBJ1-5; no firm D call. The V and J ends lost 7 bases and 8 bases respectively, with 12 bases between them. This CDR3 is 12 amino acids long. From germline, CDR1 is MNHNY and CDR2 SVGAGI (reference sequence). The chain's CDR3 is CASITPGKPQHF. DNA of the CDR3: TGTGCCAGCATCACCCCCGGGAAGCCCCAGCATTTT.

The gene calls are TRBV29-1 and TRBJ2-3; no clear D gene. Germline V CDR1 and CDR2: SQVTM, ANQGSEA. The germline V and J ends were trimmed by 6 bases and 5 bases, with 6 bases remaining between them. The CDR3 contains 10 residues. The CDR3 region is CSVGEDTQYF. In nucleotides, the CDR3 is TGCAGCGTGGGCGAAGATACGCAGTATTTT.

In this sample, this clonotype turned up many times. CDR3: CSVGTGGSGNTIYF. The CDR3 coding sequence is TGCAGCGTTGGGACGGGAGGGAGTGGAAACACCATATATTTT. The V gene is TRBV29-1, the J gene TRBJ1-3; D remains ambiguous. CDR1 is SQVTM and CDR2 is ANQGSEA in the germline V gene. The CDR3 consists of 14 residues. V was trimmed by 4 bases and J by 3 bases, leaving 13 bases between them.

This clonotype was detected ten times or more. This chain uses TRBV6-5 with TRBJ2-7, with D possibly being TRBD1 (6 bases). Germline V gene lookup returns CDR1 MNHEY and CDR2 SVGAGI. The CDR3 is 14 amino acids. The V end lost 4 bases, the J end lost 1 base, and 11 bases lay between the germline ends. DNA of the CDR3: TGTGCCAGCAGTTGGCAGGGGAGTTCCTACGAGCAGTACTTC. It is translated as CASSWQGSSYEQYF.

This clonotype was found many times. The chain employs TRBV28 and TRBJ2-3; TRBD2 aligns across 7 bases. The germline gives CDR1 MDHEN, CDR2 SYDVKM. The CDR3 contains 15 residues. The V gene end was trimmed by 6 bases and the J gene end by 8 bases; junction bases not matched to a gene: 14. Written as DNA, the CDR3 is TGTGCCAGCAGCCGGGGGGTGTCGGGATTCGGTACGCAGTATTTT. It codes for CASSRGVSGFGTQYF.